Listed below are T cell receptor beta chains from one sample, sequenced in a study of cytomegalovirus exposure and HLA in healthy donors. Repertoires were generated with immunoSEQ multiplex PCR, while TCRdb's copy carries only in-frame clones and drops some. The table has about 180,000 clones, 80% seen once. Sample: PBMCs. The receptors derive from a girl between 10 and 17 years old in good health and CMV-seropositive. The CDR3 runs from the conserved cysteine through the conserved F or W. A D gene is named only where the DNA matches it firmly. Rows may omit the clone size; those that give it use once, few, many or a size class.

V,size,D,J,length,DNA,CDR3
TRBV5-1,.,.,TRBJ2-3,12,TGCGCCAGCAGGTTGGACAAGGATACGCAGTATTTT,CASRLDKDTQYF
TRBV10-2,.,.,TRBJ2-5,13,TGCGCCAGCAGTGTTTCAGGCGGGATTACCCAGTACTTC,CASSVSGGITQYF
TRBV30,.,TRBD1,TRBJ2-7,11,TGTGCCTGGAGGGACAGGGCCCAACCGTACTTC,CAWRDRAQPYF
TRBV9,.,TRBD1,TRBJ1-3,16,TGTGCCAGCAGCGTACGGGGACAGCTCTCTGGAAACACCATATATTTT,CASSVRGQLSGNTIYF
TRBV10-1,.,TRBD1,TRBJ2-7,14,TGCGCCAGCAGTGAGAGGACAGGGGGCAACGAGCAGTACTTC,CASSERTGGNEQYF
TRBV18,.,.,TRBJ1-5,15,TGTGCCAGCTCACCACAGAATGGAGGAAATCAGCCCCAGCATTTT,CASSPQNGGNQPQHF
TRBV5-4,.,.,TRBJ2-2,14,TGTGCCAGCAGCCCGGCGGAGAACACCGGGGAGCTGTTTTTT,CASSPAENTGELFF
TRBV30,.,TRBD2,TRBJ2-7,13,TGTGCCTGGAGTGAACTAGCGGCGAACGAGCAGTACTTC,CAWSELAANEQYF
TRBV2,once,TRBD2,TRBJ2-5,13,TGTGCCAGCAGCCGGGACTACGAGGAGACCCAGTACTTC,CASSRDYEETQYF
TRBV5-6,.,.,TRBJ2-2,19,TGTGCCAGCAGCTTGGAGGTTCCGAGGAGCCCGATAGACACCGGGGAGCTGTTTTTT,CASSLEVPRSPIDTGELFF
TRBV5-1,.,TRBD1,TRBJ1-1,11,TGCGCCAGCCGGACAGGGGTTGAAGCTTTCTTT,CASRTGVEAFF